This T cell receptor (beta chain) was captured in a study of cytomegalovirus exposure and HLA in healthy donors. Germline CDR1 is SSHAT and CDR2 is FNYEAQ (reference sequence). This CDR3 region has 14 residues. Only in-frame clones appear in the TCRdb table, and some are missing; sequencing was by immunoSEQ multiplex PCR. The sample has about 160,000 clones, roughly nine tenths seen once. Remarks on this clone: Its antigen remains unidentified. A read error may produce the germline difference seen at one junction end.

Whole-study results and caveats: Across donors, most TCRs were seen rarely, yet some public ones were widespread. In the approximately 130 validation repertoires, roughly 94% of cluster scores exceeded 0, per a later analysis. According to the study, 160 or so TCR beta chains were cytomegalovirus-associated.

The sample consisted of PBMCs. This rearrangement joins TRBV7-7 to TRBJ2-3; 8 positions match TRBD1. This clonotype originated in a man aged 18-30 years in good health and CMV-seropositive. The chain's CDR3 is CASRRQGRTDTQYF. The CDR3 DNA reads TGTGCTAGCAGAAGACAGGGGCGGACAGATACGCAGTATTTT.